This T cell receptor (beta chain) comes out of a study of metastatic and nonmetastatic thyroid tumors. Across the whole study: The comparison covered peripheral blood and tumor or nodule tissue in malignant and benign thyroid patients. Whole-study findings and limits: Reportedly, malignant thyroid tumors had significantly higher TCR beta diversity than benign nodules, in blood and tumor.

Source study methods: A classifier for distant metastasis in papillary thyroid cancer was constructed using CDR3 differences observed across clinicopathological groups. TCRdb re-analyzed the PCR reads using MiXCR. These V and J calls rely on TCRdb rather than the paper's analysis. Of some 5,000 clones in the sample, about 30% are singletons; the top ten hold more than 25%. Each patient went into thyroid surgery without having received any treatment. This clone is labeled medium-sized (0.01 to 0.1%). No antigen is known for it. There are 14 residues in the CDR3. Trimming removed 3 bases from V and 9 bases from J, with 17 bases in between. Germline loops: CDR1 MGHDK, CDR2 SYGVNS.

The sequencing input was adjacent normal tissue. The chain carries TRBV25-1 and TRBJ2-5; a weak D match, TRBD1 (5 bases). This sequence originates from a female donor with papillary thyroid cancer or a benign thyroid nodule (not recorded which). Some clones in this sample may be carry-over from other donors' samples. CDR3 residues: CASSESTARRPQYF. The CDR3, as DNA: TGTGCCAGCAGTGAGTCGACAGCCCGGCGGCCCCAGTACTTC. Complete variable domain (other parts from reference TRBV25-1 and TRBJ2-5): EADIYQTPRYLVIGTGKKITLECSQTMGHDKMYWYQQDPGMELHLIHYSYGVNSTEKGDLSSESTVSRIRTEHFPLTLESARPSHTSQYLCASSESTARRPQYFGPGTRLLVL.